This T cell receptor beta chain comes out of a study of blood T cell repertoires in COVID-19. J was trimmed by 6 bases and V by 7 bases; bases with no gene match: 13. In germline, CDR1 is MDHEN, CDR2 SYDVKM. The CDR3 is made up of 15 amino acids. Study processing details: Estimated nucleated cell counts came from reference gene primer amplification. Using immunoSEQ multiplex PCR, the repertoire was profiled, and TCRdb retains in-frame clones only, with some absent. V and J calls and clone size are given by that table; D and trimming were obtained from the DNA. The data contain approximately 250,000 clones, 70% to 90% of them singletons.

Sequencing was performed on peripheral blood. The rearrangement uses TRBV28 and TRBJ2-7, with 9 bases that match TRBD1. The sequence came from a man aged 45 to 65 with COVID-19, enrolled during active disease. The DNA of the CDR3 is TGTGCCAGCATGCCTTGGGGACAGGGAGTTTCCGAGCAGTACTTC. It codes for CASMPWGQGVSEQYF.